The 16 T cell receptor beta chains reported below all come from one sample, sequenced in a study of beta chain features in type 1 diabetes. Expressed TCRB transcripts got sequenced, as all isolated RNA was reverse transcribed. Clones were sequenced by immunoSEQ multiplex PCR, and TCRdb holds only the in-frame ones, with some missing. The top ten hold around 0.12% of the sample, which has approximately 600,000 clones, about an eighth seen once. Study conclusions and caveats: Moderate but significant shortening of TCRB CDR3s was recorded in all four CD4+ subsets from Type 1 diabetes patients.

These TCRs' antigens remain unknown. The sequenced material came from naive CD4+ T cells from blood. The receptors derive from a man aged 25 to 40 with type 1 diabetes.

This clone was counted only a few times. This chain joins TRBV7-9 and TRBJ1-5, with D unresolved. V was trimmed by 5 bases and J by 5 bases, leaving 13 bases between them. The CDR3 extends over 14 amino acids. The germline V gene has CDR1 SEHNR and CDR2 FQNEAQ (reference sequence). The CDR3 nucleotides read TGTGCCAGCAGCAAGGATGTGTGGGATCAGCCCCAGCATTTT. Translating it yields CASSKDVWDQPQHF. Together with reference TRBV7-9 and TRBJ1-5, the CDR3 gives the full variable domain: DTGVSQNPRHKITKRGQNVTFRCDPISEHNRLYWYRQTLGQGPEFLTYFQNEAQLEKSRLLSDRFSAERPKGSFSTLEIQRTEQGDSAMYLCASSKDVWDQPQHFGDGTRLSIL.

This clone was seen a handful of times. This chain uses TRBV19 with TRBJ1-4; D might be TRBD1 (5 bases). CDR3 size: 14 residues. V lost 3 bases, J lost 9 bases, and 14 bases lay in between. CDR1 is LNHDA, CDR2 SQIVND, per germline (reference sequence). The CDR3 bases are TGTGCCAGTAGTATCCCACCACAGGAACAAAAACTGTTTTTT. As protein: CASSIPPQEQKLFF.

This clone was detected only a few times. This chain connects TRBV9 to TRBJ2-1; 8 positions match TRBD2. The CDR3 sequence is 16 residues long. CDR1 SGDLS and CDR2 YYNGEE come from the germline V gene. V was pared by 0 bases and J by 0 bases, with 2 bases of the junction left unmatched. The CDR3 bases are TGTGCCAGCAGCGTAGATGCGGGGGGCTCCTACAATGAGCAGTTCTTC. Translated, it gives CASSVDAGGSYNEQFF.

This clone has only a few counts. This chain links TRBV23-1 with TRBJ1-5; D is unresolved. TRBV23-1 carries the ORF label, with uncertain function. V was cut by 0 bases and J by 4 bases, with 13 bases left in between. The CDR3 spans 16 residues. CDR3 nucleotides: TGCGCCAGCAGTCAATCGGAGAGCCTGGTGAATCAGCCCCAGCATTTT. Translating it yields CASSQSESLVNQPQHF.

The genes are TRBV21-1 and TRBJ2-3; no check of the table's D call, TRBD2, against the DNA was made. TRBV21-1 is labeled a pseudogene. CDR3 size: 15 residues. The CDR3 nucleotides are TGTGCCAGCAGCAAAGCGGGAGGGGGGAAAGATACGCAGTATTTT. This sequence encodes CASSKAGGGKDTQYF.

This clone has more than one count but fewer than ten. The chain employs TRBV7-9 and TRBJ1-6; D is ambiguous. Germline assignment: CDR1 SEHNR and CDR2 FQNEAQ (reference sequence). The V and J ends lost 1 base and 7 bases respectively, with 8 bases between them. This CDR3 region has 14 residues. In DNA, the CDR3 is TGTGCCAGCAGCTTAGGGTTTGAAAATTCACCCCTCCACTTT. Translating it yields CASSLGFENSPLHF.

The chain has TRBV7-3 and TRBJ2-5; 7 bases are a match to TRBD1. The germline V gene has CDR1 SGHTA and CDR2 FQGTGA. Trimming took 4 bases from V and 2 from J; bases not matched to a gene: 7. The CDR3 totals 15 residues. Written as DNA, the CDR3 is TGTGCCAGCAGCTCCCGGACAGGTAGTCAAGAGACCCAGTACTTC. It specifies CASSSRTGSQETQYF.

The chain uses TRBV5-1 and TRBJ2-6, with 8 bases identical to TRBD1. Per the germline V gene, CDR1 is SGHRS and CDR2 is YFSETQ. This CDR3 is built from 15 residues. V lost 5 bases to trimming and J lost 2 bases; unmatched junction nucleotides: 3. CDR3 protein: CASRAGGAGANVLTF. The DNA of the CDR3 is TGCGCCAGCAGGGCAGGGGGCGCTGGGGCCAACGTCCTGACTTTC.

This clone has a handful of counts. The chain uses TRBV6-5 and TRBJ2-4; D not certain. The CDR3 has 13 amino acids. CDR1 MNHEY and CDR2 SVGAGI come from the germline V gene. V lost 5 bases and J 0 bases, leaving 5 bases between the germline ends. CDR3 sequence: CASSTVAKNIQYF. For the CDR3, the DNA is TGTGCCAGCAGTACAGTAGCCAAAAACATTCAGTACTTC.

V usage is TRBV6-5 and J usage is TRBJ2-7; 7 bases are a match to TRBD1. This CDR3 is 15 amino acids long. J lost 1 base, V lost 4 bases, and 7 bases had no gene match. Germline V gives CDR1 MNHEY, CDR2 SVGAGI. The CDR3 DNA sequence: TGTGCCAGCAGTTCCCGGACAGGCCATTCCTACGAGCAGTACTTC. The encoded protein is CASSSRTGHSYEQYF.

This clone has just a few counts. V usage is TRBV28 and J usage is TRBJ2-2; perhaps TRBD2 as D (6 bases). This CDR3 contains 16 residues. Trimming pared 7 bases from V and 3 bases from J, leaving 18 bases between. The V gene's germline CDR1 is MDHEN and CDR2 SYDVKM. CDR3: CASTPGRRLDTGELFF. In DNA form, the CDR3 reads TGTGCCAGCACCCCAGGGAGGCGTTTGGACACCGGGGAGCTGTTTTTT.

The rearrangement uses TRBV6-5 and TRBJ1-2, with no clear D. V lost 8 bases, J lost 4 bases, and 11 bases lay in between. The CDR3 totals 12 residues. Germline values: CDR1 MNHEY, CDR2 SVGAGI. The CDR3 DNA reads TGTGCCAGCGCGGGAGCGAGCTATGGCTACACCTTC. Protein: CASAGASYGYTF.

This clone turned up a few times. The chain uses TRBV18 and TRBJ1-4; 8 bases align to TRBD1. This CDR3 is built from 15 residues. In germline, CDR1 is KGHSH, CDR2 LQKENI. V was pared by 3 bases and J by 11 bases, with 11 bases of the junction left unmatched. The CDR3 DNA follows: TGTGCCAGCTCACCGGACAGGGCGAGCTCCCCTAAACTGTTTTTT. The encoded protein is CASSPDRASSPKLFF. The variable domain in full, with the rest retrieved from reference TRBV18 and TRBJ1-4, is NAGVMQNPRHLVRRRGQEARLRCSPMKGHSHVYWYRQLPEEGLKFMVYLQKENIIDESGMPKERFSAEFPKEGPSILRIQQVVRGDSAAYFCASSPDRASSPKLFFGSGTQLSVL.

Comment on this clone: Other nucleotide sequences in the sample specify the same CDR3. In DNA, the CDR3 is TGCAGCGTCTCGGACAGGGGAGGGGCCGGGGAGCTGTTTTTT. Residues: CSVSDRGGAGELFF. The chain employs TRBV29-1 and TRBJ2-2; TRBD1 matches at 9 bases. The germline V gene encodes CDR1 SQVTM and CDR2 ANQGSEA. Trimming removed 6 bases from V and 6 bases from J; junction bases left unmatched: 8. The length of the CDR3 is 14 residues.

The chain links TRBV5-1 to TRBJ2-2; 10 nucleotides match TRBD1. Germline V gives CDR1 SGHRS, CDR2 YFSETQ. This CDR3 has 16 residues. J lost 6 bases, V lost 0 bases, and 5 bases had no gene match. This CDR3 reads CASSLDGQGESGELFF. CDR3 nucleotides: TGCGCCAGCAGCTTGGATGGACAGGGGGAATCCGGGGAGCTGTTTTTT.

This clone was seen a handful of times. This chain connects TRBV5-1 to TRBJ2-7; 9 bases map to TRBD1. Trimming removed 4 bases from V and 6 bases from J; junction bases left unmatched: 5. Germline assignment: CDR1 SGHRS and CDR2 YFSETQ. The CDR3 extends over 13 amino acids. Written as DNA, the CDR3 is TGCGCCAGCAGCCCACGACAGGGGGGCGAGCAGTACTTC. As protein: CASSPRQGGEQYF.